One sample yielded the 2 T cell receptor beta chains listed below, sequenced in a study of vaccination effects on CD4 cells after COVID-19 (dated by TCRdb to the early 2020s). Antigens for these TCRs are unknown. In the ViraFEST assay, PBMC were stimulated with viral peptide pools, and TCR sequencing was then used to find antigen-specific CD4+ T cell clonotypes based on their expansion. After around eleven days of culture, CD4+ T cells were isolated with the EasySep CD4+ T cell isolation kit. None of the healthy vaccine recipients had a prior SARS-CoV-2 infection, which was confirmed by nucleocapsid antibody tests that came back negative both before and after vaccination. The library was prepared using the immunoSEQ multiplex PCR assay. TCRdb obtained this table from immuneACCESS and retained in-frame rearrangements with V and J assigned. These tables miss some clones; where compared with another copy, unresolved V genes account for less than half of the shortfall, and the remainder is unexplained. Across this sample there are about 41,000 clones, with over 75% seen only once. The top ten constitute around 3% of the sample.

The sequencing here drew on CD4+ T cells from PBMCs cultured with HCoV-NL63 spike peptides, taken before COVID-19 vaccination. The cell subset or site label for this specimen denotes: HCoV-NL63 spike overlapping peptide pool stimulation. Receptors originate from a human donor who received a COVID-19 vaccine.

The chain couples TRBV2 to TRBJ2-1, with 9 positions matching TRBD2. CDR3 length: 15 residues. The V gene's germline CDR1 is SNHLY and CDR2 FYNNEI. J was trimmed by 0 bases and V by 8 bases; bases with no gene match: 5. The DNA of the CDR3 is TGTGCCAGCGGCCTACTAGCGGGCTCCTACAATGAGCAGTTCTTC. It translates to CASGLLAGSYNEQFF.

The rearrangement links TRBV12-3 or TRBV12-4 to TRBJ1-2; D is unclear. The germline V and J ends were trimmed by 1 base and 4 bases, with 7 bases remaining between them. The CDR3 extends over 13 amino acids. In nucleotides, the CDR3 is TGTGCCAGCAGTTTAGGGGCAGCCTATGGCTACACCTTC. Translated, it gives CASSLGAAYGYTF.